This T cell receptor beta chain was identified in a study of neurological immune-mediated disorders. The study, taken as a whole, reports: The absence of shared CDR3 amino acid sequences among expanded clones across subjects suggests private repertoires in all groups.

TCRdb fed the 5' RACE reads into MiXCR, producing one record per CDR3 protein. The table has tens of thousands of distinct CDR3 sequences, approximately 24% seen once; the top ten hold about 27%. Germline V gene sequence: CDR1 SNHLY, CDR2 FYNNEI. The V and J ends lost 8 bases and 11 bases, in that order; junction bases with no gene match: 7. The CDR3 length is 12 residues. Sorted libraries were derived from 800,000 to 1,000,000 CD4+ or CD8+ T cells. Relative to its sample, this clonotype is medium-sized. Its antigen is as yet unknown. The sequence was obtained from a man aged 45-65 years with HTLV-1-associated myelopathy (HAM/TSP). V is TRBV2 and J is TRBJ2-1, with 9 bases matching TRBD2. Sequencing was performed on CD4+ T cells from blood. In DNA, the CDR3 is TGTGCCAGCGAGGGCGGGGGGGTTAAGCAGTTCTTC. Translating it yields CASEGGGVKQFF.